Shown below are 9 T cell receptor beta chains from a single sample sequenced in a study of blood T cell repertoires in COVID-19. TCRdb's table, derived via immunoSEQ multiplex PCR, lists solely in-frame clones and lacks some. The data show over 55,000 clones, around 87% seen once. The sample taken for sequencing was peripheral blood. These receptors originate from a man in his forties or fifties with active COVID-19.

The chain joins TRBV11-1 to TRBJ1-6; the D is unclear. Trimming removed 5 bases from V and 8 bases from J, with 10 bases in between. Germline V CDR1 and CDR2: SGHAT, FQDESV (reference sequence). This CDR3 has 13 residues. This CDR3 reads CASSPQEDSPLHF. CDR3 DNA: TGTGCCAGCAGCCCCCAGGAGGATTCACCCCTCCACTTT.

The CDR3, as DNA: TGTGCCAGCAGCTTATTAGGGGGGGACCCTGGAAACACCATATATTTT. This translates into CASSLLGGDPGNTIYF. V is TRBV7-6 and J is TRBJ1-3; D might be TRBD1 (6 bases). This CDR3 is built from 16 residues. Germline CDR1 SGHVS, CDR2 FNYEAQ. V was clipped by 2 bases and J by 2 bases, with 13 bases between them.

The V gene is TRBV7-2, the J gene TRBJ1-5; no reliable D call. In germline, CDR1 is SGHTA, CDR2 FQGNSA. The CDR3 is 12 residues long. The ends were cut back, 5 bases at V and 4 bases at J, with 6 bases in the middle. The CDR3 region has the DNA TGTGCCAGCAGCCCGCGTAATCAGCCCCAGCATTTT. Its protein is CASSPRNQPQHF.

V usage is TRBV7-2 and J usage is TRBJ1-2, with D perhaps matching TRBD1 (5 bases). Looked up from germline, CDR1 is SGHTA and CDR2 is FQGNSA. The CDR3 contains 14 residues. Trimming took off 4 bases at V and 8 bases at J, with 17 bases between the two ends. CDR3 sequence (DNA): TGTGCCAGCAGCTCGCACGGGACTGAGGGGGGCTACACCTTC. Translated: CASSSHGTEGGYTF.

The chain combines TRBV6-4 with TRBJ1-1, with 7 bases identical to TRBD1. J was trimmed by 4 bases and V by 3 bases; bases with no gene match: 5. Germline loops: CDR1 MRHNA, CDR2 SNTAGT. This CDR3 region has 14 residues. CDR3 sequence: CASSERGRSTEAFF. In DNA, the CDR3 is TGTGCCAGCAGTGAGAGGGGGCGAAGCACTGAAGCTTTCTTT.

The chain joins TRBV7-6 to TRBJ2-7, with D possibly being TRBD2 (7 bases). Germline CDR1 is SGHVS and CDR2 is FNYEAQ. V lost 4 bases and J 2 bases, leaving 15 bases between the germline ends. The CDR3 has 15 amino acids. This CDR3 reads CASSYLEGGPYEQYF. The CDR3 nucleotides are TGTGCCAGCAGCTACCTTGAGGGGGGGCCCTACGAGCAGTACTTC.

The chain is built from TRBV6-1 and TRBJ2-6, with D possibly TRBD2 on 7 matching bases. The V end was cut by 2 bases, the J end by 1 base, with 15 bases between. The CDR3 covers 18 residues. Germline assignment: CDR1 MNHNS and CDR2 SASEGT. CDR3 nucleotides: TGTGCCAGCAGTGAATGGGGGCGGGGGACGTCTGGGGCCAACGTCCTGACTTTC. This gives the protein CASSEWGRGTSGANVLTF.

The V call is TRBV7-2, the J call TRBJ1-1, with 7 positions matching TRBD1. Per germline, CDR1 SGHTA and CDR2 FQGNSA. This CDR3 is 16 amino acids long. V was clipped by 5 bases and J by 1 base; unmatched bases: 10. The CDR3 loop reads CASSLHRQGPNTEAFF. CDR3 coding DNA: TGTGCCAGCAGCCTCCACAGACAGGGCCCGAACACTGAAGCTTTCTTT.

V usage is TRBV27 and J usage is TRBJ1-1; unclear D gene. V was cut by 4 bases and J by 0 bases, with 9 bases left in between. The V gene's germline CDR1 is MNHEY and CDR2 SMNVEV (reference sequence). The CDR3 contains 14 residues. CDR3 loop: CASSSPELNTEAFF. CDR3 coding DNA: TGTGCCAGCAGTTCGCCCGAGTTGAACACTGAAGCTTTCTTT.